These 27 T cell receptor beta chains share one sample of origin, sequenced in a study of T cell repertoires in cytomegalovirus infection. Their specific antigens are unknown. TCRdb called the reads again in MiXCR, with one record for every CDR3 protein. The data hold about 310,000 distinct CDR3 sequences, with 20% to 25% observed a single time. The sample consisted of cultured PBMCs, taken from culture after CMV antigen stimulation. These receptors originate from a human donor in good health (CMV status not recorded). Some clones in this sample may be carry-over from other donors' samples.

The chain is built from TRBV29-1 and TRBJ2-1, with 9 positions matching TRBD2. V lost 5 bases, J lost 9 bases, and 11 bases stayed unmatched. This CDR3 contains 14 residues. Germline lookup yields CDR1 SQVTM and CDR2 ANQGSEA. The CDR3 nucleotides are TGCAGCGTTAGGACCTCGGGACTAGCTTCTGAGCAGTTCTTC. Residues: CSVRTSGLASEQFF.

This clonotype was seen ten or more times. The J gene is TRBJ2-3, the V gene TRBV7-6; 11 nucleotides match TRBD2. The length of the CDR3 is 16 residues. V shed 5 bases, J shed 3 bases, and the junction held 7 bases outside the gene matches. Germline V lookup: CDR1 SGHVS, CDR2 FNYEAQ. In DNA, the CDR3 is TGTGCCAGCAGCCCTAGACTAGCGGGACGAACAGATACGCAGTATTTT. Amino acids: CASSPRLAGRTDTQYF.

The chain combines TRBV4-1 with TRBJ2-7; D is possibly TRBD2 (5 bases). The germline gives CDR1 MGHRA, CDR2 YSYEKL. Trimming cost V 0 bases and J 2 bases, with 8 bases left between them. The CDR3 is made up of 14 amino acids. In nucleotides, the CDR3 is TGCGCCAGCAGCCAAGAAAAACTAGCCTACGAGCAGTACTTC. It encodes CASSQEKLAYEQYF.

The V gene is TRBV18, the J gene TRBJ2-3; D uncertain. With 3 bases removed from V and 2 bases from J, the gap between germline ends came to 6 bases. This CDR3 contains 13 residues. Germline values: CDR1 KGHSH, CDR2 LQKENI. The CDR3 sequence is CASSPGSTDTQYF. Written as DNA, the CDR3 is TGTGCCAGCTCACCGGGTTCCACAGATACGCAGTATTTT. Looking up the rest from reference TRBV18 and TRBJ2-3 gives the full variable domain: NAGVMQNPRHLVRRRGQEARLRCSPMKGHSHVYWYRQLPEEGLKFMVYLQKENIIDESGMPKERFSAEFPKEGPSILRIQQVVRGDSAAYFCASSPGSTDTQYFGPGTRLTVL.

This chain uses TRBV6-2 or TRBV6-3 with TRBJ2-7, with D maybe TRBD1 (6 bases). The ends were cut back, 0 bases at V and 4 bases at J, with 16 bases in the middle. The CDR3 totals 16 residues. Germline CDR1 is MNHEY and CDR2 is SVGEGT. The chain's CDR3 is CASSYSKTGAVYEQYV. CDR3 DNA: TGTGCCAGCAGTTACTCGAAGACAGGCGCCGTGTACGAGCAGTACGTC.

This clonotype was detected a few times. This chain connects TRBV12-3 or TRBV12-4 to TRBJ2-3; tentative D call: TRBD2 (6 bases). V gave up 2 bases and J gave up 5 bases, with 11 bases separating them. CDR3 length equals 14 residues. Here the CDR3 DNA reads TGTGCCAGCAGTTTAATGGGGGGTGAAGATACGCAGTATTTT. Its protein is CASSLMGGEDTQYF.

This chain joins TRBV25-1 and TRBJ2-6; D is uncertain. Trimming left V 5 bases short and J 0 bases short, with 17 bases between. This CDR3 has 18 residues. Germline V gene data show CDR1 as MGHDK and CDR2 as SYGVNS. The CDR3 sequence: CASSSIQVRNSGANVLTF. The DNA of the CDR3 is TGTGCCAGCAGTAGTATCCAGGTCCGAAACTCTGGGGCCAACGTCCTGACTTTC.

This clonotype came up many times. The chain is built from TRBV28 and TRBJ1-5; a weak D match, TRBD1 (6 bases). CDR3 length: 14 residues. The germline gives CDR1 MDHEN, CDR2 SYDVKM. V lost 3 bases and J 5 bases, leaving 11 bases between the germline ends. CDR3 sequence (DNA): TGTGCCAGCAGTTTGTATCAGGGGCATCAGCCCCAGCATTTT. Amino acid sequence: CASSLYQGHQPQHF.

The chain links TRBV6-6 to TRBJ2-7, with 8 bases fitting TRBD1. Germline V gene lookup returns CDR1 MNHNY and CDR2 SVGAGI (reference sequence). This CDR3 is 15 amino acids long. The ends lost 5 bases at V and 4 bases at J; junction bases unmatched: 10. The CDR3 region is CASSLDRDFSYEQYF. DNA of the CDR3: TGTGCCAGCAGTCTGGACAGGGATTTTTCTTACGAGCAGTACTTC.

This clonotype appeared a few times. The rearrangement links TRBV6-2 or TRBV6-3 to TRBJ1-2; the D gene is possibly TRBD1 (6 bases). V shed 2 bases and J shed 4 bases, with 11 bases lying between them. Germline V lookup: CDR1 MNHEY, CDR2 SVGEGT. The CDR3 loop spans 14 amino acids. In nucleotides, the CDR3 is TGTGCCAGCAGTTACACAGGGAGCGGCTATGGCTACACCTTC. The encoded protein is CASSYTGSGYGYTF.

This clonotype was seen only a few times. The rearrangement links TRBV4-3 to TRBJ1-1, with D possibly matching TRBD1 (6 bases). The V end was cut by 0 bases, the J end by 8 bases, with 16 bases between. Germline loops: CDR1 LGHNA, CDR2 YSLEER. The CDR3 loop spans 15 amino acids. The CDR3 here is CASSQDRGGAGEAFF. DNA of the CDR3: TGCGCCAGCAGCCAAGATCGGGGGGGCGCAGGGGAAGCTTTCTTT.

J is TRBJ1-4 and V is TRBV15; no reliable D call. Germline V gene lookup returns CDR1 LNHNV and CDR2 YYDKDF (reference sequence). V was clipped by 4 bases and J by 4 bases, with 7 bases between them. This CDR3 spans 13 amino acids. The CDR3 DNA is TGTGCCACCAGCAACCCACGTAATGAAAAACTGTTTTTT. Residues: CATSNPRNEKLFF. Full variable domain (rest looked up from reference TRBV15 and TRBJ1-4): DAMVIQNPRYQVTQFGKPVTLSCSQTLNHNVMYWYQQKSSQAPKLLFHYYDKDFNNEADTPDNFQSRRPNTSFCFLDIRSPGLGDTAMYLCATSNPRNEKLFFGSGTQLSVL.

This clonotype was seen ten or more times. The rearrangement links TRBV7-2 to TRBJ1-4, with no clear D. Germline CDR1 reads SGHTA; CDR2 reads FQGNSA. The CDR3 contains 17 residues. The V gene lost 0 bases and the J gene lost 0 bases, with 11 bases spanning the gap. Written as DNA, the CDR3 is TGTGCCAGCAGCTTAGCCTCCGGCGGGACAACTAATGAAAAACTGTTTTTT. It yields the protein CASSLASGGTTNEKLFF.

The sample holds many counts of this clonotype. The CDR3 bases are TGTGCCAGCACACGACCGGGGGGGACTAGGCACACCGGGGAGCTGTTTTTT. Translation: CASTRPGGTRHTGELFF. The gene calls are TRBV12-3 or TRBV12-4 and TRBJ2-2, with 8 bases identical to TRBD2. V shed 7 bases and J 3 bases; nucleotides not matched to a gene: 13. CDR3 size: 17 residues.

This clonotype has only a few counts. V usage is TRBV7-2 and J usage is TRBJ1-1; D unclear. Deletions cut 5 bases from V and 6 bases from J, with 19 bases between. CDR3 length equals 15 residues. Germline lookup yields CDR1 SGHTA and CDR2 FQGNSA. This chain's CDR3 is CASSRTVLFGAEAFF. The DNA for the CDR3 is TGTGCCAGCAGCCGAACAGTCCTGTTCGGGGCTGAAGCTTTCTTT.

This clonotype has only a few counts. The rearrangement uses TRBV12-3 or TRBV12-4 and TRBJ2-7; no reliable D call. The CDR3 length is 14 residues. Trimming cost V 3 bases and J 2 bases, with 11 bases left between them. CDR3 bases: TGTGCCAGCAGTTTTGGCAGGCTTACCTACGAGCAGTACGTC. This encodes CASSFGRLTYEQYV.

This clonotype was seen a single time. The chain combines TRBV19 with TRBJ2-3; no firm D call. Germline CDR1 reads LNHDA; CDR2 reads SQIVND (reference sequence). Trimming took 2 bases from V and 0 from J, leaving 9 bases between them. CDR3 length equals 15 residues. CDR3 region: CASSILGASTDTQYF. The CDR3 nucleotides are TGTGCCAGTAGTATATTGGGCGCAAGCACAGATACGCAGTATTTT.

The chain joins TRBV12-3 or TRBV12-4 to TRBJ2-1; TRBD2 aligns across 11 bases. The CDR3 is made up of 16 amino acids. V shed 6 bases and J 2 bases; nucleotides not matched to a gene: 6. The CDR3 DNA reads as TGTGCCAGCAGCCCCCGACTAGCGGGACCCTACAATGAGCAGTTCTTC. Protein sequence: CASSPRLAGPYNEQFF.

The V gene is TRBV28, the J gene TRBJ1-5; D is ambiguous. The V gene's germline CDR1 is MDHEN and CDR2 SYDVKM. V was cut by 5 bases and J by 7 bases, with 9 bases left in between. The CDR3 extends over 12 amino acids. The CDR3 region is CASSEGEQPQHF. CDR3 DNA sequence: TGTGCCAGCAGTGAAGGCGAGCAGCCCCAGCATTTT. The full variable domain, with the rest looked up from reference TRBV28 and TRBJ1-5, is DVKVTQSSRYLVKRTGEKVFLECVQDMDHENMFWYRQDPGLGLRLIYFSYDVKMKEKGDIPEGYSVSREKKERFSLILESASTNQTSMYLCASSEGEQPQHFGDGTRLSIL.

This sequence joins TRBV4-1 and TRBJ1-1; unclear D gene. Trimming left V 2 bases short and J 1 base short, with 11 bases between. The CDR3 length is 15 residues. The germline CDR1 and CDR2 sequences are MGHRA and YSYEKL. This chain's CDR3 is CASSQRVQANTEAFF. CDR3 nucleotide sequence: TGCGCCAGCAGCCAAAGGGTTCAGGCGAACACTGAAGCTTTCTTT.

The sample holds many counts of this clonotype. The CDR3 is CASSLEAYGYTF. CDR3 sequence (DNA): TGTGCCAGCAGCTTAGAAGCCTATGGCTACACCTTC. The J gene is TRBJ1-2, the V gene TRBV7-2; D is uncertain. This CDR3 is built from 12 residues. Germline V lookup: CDR1 SGHTA, CDR2 FQGNSA. Trimming took 1 base from V and 4 from J, leaving 4 bases between them.

At least ten counts were recorded for this clonotype. The rearrangement uses TRBV7-2 and TRBJ2-1; tentatively, D is TRBD1 (5 bases). V was pared by 3 bases and J by 4 bases, with 16 bases between. The CDR3 extends over 16 amino acids. Germline values: CDR1 SGHTA, CDR2 FQGNSA. DNA of the CDR3: TGTGCCAGCAGCTTCCAAGACTGGGGCGGATACAATGAGCAGTTCTTC. Protein product: CASSFQDWGGYNEQFF.

This sequence joins TRBV12-5 and TRBJ1-1, with a tentative D call TRBD1 (5 bases). Per the germline V gene, CDR1 is LGHNT and CDR2 is FRNRAP. The CDR3 spans 13 residues. Trimming took 2 bases from V and 5 from J, leaving 9 bases between them. CDR3 residues: CASGLPEGTEAFF. The CDR3 DNA reads TGTGCTAGTGGTTTGCCAGAGGGGACTGAAGCTTTCTTT.

The chain couples TRBV6-2 or TRBV6-3 to TRBJ1-2; 7 bases are shared with TRBD1. Losses at the gene ends were 6 bases for V and 4 bases for J; bases not matched to a gene: 11. Germline values: CDR1 MNHEY, CDR2 SVGEGT. This CDR3 region has 15 residues. The CDR3 sequence: CASSPPQGEFYGYTF. The CDR3 DNA reads as TGTGCCAGCAGCCCACCCCAGGGGGAATTCTATGGCTACACCTTC.

Only a few counts were recorded for this clonotype. The gene calls are TRBV4-3 and TRBJ2-1; no clear D. Per germline, CDR1 LGHNA and CDR2 YSLEER. Between the trimmed V and J ends, which lost 0 bases and 9 bases, there was a span of 9 bases. This CDR3 region has 13 residues. CDR3 coding DNA: TGCGCCAGCAGCCAAGACCCGTTTCGTGAGCAGTTCTTC. Protein product: CASSQDPFREQFF.

J is TRBJ1-4 and V is TRBV5-1; D not resolved. With 4 bases removed from V and 7 bases from J, the gap between germline ends came to 23 bases. The CDR3 is made up of 17 amino acids. The germline gives CDR1 SGHRS, CDR2 YFSETQ. CDR3 sequence: CASSIPGNRESSEKLFF. CDR3 coding DNA: TGCGCCAGCAGCATACCCGGGAACAGAGAATCAAGTGAAAAACTGTTTTTT.

This clonotype was seen many times. V and J are TRBV12-3 or TRBV12-4 and TRBJ1-5, with TRBD1 identical over 8 bases. CDR3 length equals 14 residues. The trim removed 3 bases at V and 6 bases at J, leaving 4 bases unmatched. As DNA, the CDR3 is TGTGCCAGCAGTTTGGGGACAGGAGGTCAGCCCCAGCATTTT. This translates into CASSLGTGGQPQHF.